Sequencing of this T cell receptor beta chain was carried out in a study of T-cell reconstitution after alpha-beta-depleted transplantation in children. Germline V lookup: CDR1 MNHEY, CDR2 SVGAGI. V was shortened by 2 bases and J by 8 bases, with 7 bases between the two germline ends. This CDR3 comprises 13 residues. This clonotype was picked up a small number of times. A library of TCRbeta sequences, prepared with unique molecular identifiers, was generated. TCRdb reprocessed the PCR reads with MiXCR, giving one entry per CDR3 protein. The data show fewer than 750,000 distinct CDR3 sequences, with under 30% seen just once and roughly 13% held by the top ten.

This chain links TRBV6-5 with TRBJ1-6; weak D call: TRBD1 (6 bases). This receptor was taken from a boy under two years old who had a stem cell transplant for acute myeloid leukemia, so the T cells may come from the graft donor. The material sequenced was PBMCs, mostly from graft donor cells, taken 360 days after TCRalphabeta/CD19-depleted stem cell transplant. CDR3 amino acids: CASSYGGDSPLHF. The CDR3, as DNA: TGTGCCAGCAGTTACGGGGGCGATTCACCCCTCCACTTT.